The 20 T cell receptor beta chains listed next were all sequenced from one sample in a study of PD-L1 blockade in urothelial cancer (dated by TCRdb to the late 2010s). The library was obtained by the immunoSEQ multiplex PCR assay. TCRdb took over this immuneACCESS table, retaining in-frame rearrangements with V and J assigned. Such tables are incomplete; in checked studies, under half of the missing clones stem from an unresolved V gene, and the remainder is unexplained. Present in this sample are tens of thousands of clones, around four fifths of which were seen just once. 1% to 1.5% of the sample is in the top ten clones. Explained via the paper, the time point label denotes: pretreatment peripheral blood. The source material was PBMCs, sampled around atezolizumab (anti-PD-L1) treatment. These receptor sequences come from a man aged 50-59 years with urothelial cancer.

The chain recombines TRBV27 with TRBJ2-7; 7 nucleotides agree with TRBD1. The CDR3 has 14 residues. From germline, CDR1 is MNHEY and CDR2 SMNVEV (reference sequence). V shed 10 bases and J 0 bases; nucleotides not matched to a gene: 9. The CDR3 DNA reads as TGTGCCACTAAGGGGGCGACAACCTCCTACGAGCAGTACTTC. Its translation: CATKGATTSYEQYF.

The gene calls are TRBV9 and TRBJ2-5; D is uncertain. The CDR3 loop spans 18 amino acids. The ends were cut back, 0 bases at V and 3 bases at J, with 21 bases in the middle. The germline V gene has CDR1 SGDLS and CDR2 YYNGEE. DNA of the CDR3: TGTGCCAGCAGCGTAGACGATAATGGCAGGAACTGGAAAGAGACCCAGTACTTC. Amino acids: CASSVDDNGRNWKETQYF.

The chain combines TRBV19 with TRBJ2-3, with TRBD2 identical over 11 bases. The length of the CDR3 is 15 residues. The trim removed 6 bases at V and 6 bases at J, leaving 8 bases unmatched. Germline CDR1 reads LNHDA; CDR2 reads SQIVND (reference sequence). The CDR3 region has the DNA TGTGCCAGTAGACGGACTAGCGGGTTCTCGGATACGCAGTATTTT. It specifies CASRRTSGFSDTQYF.

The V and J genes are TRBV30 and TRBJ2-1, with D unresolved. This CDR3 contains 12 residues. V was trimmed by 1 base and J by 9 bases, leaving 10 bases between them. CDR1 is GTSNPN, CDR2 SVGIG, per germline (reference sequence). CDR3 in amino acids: CAWSGVGGEQFF. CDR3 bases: TGTGCCTGGAGTGGGGTAGGCGGTGAGCAGTTCTTC.

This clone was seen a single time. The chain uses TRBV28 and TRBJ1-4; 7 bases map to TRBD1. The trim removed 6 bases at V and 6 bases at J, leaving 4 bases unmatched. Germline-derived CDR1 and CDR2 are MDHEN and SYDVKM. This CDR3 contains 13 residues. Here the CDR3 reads CASRRQGDEKLFF. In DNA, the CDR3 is TGTGCCAGCAGGCGACAGGGAGATGAAAAACTGTTTTTT.

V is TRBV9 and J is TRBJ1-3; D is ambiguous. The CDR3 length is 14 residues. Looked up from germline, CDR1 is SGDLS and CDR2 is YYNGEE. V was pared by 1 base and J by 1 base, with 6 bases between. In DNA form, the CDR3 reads TGTGCCAGCAGCGTATTCAGATCTGGAAACACCATATATTTT. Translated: CASSVFRSGNTIYF.

The CDR3: CSAEQLNIQYF. Here the CDR3 DNA reads TGCAGTGCTGAACAGTTAAACATTCAGTACTTC. This chain links TRBV20-1 with TRBJ2-4; no clear D. The CDR3 length is 11 residues. Between the trimmed V and J ends, which lost 5 bases and 6 bases, there was a span of 8 bases. Germline V gene lookup returns CDR1 DFQATT and CDR2 SNEGSKA (reference sequence).

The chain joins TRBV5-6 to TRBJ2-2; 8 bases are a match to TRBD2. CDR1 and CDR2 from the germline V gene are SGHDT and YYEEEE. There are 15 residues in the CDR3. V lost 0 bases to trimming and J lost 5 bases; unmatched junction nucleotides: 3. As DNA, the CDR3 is TGTGCCAGCAGCTTGGTTGCGGGAGGTACCGGGGAGCTGTTTTTT. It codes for CASSLVAGGTGELFF.

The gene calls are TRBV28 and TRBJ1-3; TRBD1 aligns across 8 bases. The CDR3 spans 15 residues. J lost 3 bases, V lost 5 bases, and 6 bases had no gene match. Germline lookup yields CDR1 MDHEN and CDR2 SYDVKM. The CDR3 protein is CASSGRTGFGNTIYF. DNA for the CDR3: TGTGCCAGCAGTGGCCGGACAGGGTTTGGAAACACCATATATTTT.

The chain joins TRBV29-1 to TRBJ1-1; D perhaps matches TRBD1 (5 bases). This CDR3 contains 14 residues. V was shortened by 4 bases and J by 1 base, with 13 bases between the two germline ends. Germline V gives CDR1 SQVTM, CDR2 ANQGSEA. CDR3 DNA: TGCAGCGTTGTTCCCCGGGGGAAGAACACTGAAGCTTTCTTT. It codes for CSVVPRGKNTEAFF.

The CDR3 spells CASSWTPEGNEQFF. DNA for the CDR3: TGCGCCAGCAGCTGGACTCCCGAAGGCAATGAGCAGTTCTTC. This rearrangement joins TRBV5-1 to TRBJ2-1, with TRBD2 as a possible D gene (5 bases). V lost 3 bases and J 6 bases, leaving 13 bases between the germline ends. Germline CDR1 SGHRS, CDR2 YFSETQ. CDR3 length: 14 amino acids.

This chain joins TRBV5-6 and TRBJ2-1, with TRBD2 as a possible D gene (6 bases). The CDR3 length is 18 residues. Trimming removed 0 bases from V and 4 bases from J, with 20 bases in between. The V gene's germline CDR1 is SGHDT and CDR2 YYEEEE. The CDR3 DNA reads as TGTGCCAGCAGCTTGGGACTAGGAGCACCTGGGGCGTACAATGAGCAGTTCTTC. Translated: CASSLGLGAPGAYNEQFF. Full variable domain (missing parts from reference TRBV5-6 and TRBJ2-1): DAGVTQSPTHLIKTRGQQVTLRCSPKSGHDTVSWYQQALGQGPQFIFQYYEEEERQRGNFPDRFSGHQFPNYSSELNVNALLLGDSALYLCASSLGLGAPGAYNEQFFGPGTRLTVL.

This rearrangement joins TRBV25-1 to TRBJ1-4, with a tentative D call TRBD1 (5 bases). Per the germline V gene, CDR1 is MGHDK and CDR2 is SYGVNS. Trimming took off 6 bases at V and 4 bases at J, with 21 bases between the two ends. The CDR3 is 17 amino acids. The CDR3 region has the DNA TGTGCCAGCAGCTCGAGTGGGGGGACCGTGGGTAATGAAAAACTGTTTTTT. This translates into CASSSSGGTVGNEKLFF.

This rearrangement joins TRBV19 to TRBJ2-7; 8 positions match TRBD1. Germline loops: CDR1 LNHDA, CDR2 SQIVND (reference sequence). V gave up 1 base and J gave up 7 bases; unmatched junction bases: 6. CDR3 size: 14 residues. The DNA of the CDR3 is TGTGCCAGTAGTATAGCCCAGGGGGCGCTTGAGCAGTACTTC. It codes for CASSIAQGALEQYF. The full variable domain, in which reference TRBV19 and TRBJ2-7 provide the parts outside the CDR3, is DGGITQSPKYLFRKEGQNVTLSCEQNLNHDAMYWYRQDPGQGLRLIYYSQIVNDFQKGDIAEGYSVSREKKESFPLTVTSAQKNPTAFYLCASSIAQGALEQYFGPGTRLTVT.

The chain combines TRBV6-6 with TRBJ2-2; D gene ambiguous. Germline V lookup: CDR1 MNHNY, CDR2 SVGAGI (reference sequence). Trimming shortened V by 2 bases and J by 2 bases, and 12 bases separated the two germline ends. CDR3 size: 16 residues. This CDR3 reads CASSYGPGINTGELFF. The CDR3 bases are TGTGCCAGCAGTTACGGGCCTGGAATAAACACCGGGGAGCTGTTTTTT.

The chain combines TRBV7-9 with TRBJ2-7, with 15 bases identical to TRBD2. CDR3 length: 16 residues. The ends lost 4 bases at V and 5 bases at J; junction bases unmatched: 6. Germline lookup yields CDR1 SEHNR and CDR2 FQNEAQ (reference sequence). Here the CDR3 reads CASSSGLAGGSDEQYF. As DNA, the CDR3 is TGTGCCAGCAGCTCGGGACTAGCGGGGGGTTCGGACGAGCAGTACTTC.

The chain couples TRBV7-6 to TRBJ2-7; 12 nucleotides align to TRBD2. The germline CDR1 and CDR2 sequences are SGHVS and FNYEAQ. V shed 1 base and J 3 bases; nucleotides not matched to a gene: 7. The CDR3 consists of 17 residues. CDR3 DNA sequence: TGTGCCAGCAGCTTAGGGGCTAGCGGGAGGGCCGGCTACGAGCAGTACTTC. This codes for CASSLGASGRAGYEQYF.

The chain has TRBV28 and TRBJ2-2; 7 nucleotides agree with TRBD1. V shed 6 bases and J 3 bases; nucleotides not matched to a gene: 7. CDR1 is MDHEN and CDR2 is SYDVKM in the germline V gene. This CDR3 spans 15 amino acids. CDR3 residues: CASSSIDRDTGELFF. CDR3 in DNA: TGTGCCAGCAGCTCCATCGACAGGGACACCGGGGAGCTGTTTTTT. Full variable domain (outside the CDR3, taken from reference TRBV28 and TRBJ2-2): DVKVTQSSRYLVKRTGEKVFLECVQDMDHENMFWYRQDPGLGLRLIYFSYDVKMKEKGDIPEGYSVSREKKERFSLILESASTNQTSMYLCASSSIDRDTGELFFGEGSRLTVL.

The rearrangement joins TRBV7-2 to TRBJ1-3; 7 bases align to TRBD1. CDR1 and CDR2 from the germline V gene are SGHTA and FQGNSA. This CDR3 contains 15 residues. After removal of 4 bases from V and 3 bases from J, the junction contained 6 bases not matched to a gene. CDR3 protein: CASSSGTARGNTIYF. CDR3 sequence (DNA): TGTGCCAGCAGCTCGGGGACAGCCCGTGGAAACACCATATATTTT.

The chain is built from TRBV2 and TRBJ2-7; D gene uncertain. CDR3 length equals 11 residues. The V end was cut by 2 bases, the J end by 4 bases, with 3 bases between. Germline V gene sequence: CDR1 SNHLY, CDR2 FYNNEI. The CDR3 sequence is CASSELYEQYF. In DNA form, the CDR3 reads TGTGCCAGCAGTGAACTATACGAGCAGTACTTC.